The source of this TCR beta chain is a study of T cells in Graves' hyperthyroidism and ophthalmopathy. Overall study results and limits: Most thyroid clonotypes with frequency above 0.001 were detected in blood.

The junction had 9 bases not matched to a gene; V was cut back by 1 base and J by 4 bases. CDR3 length: 16 residues. CDR1 is DFQATT and CDR2 is SNEGSKA in the germline V gene (reference sequence). Amplified TCR beta CDR3 regions came from RNA transcripts. RT-PCR in the first round (using the HTBI primer set) targeted the TCR CDR3. MiXCR, applied by TCRdb to the multiplex PCR reads, yields one record per CDR3 protein. Altogether roughly 400,000 distinct CDR3 sequences are present, 15% to 18% being singletons, with the ten largest covering about 30%. In regard to this clonotype: Its antigen is currently unknown.

This TCR was sampled from a woman younger than 30 with Graves' hyperthyroidism that later progressed to Graves' ophthalmopathy. Sequenced input: blood. The rearrangement uses TRBV20-1 and TRBJ1-4; TRBD1 aligns across 7 bases. The CDR3 region has the DNA TGCAGTGCTAGAGGACAGGGCGGAAGGGATAATGAAAAACTGTTTTTT. Translation: CSARGQGGRDNEKLFF.